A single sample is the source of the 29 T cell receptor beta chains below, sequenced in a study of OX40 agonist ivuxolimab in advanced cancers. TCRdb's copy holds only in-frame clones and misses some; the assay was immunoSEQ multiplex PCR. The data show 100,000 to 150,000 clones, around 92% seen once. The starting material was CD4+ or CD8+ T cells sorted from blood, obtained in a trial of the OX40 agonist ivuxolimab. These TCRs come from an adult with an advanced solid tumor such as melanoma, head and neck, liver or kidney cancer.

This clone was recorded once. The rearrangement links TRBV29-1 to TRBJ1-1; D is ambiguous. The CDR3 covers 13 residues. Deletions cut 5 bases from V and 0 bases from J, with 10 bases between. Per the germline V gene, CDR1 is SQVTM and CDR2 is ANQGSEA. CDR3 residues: CSVNSHMNTEAFF. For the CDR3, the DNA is TGCAGCGTTAATAGTCACATGAACACTGAAGCTTTCTTT.

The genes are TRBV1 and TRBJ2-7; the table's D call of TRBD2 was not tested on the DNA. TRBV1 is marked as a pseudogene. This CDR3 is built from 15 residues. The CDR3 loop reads CTSSQEAGSSYEQYF. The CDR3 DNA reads TGCACCAGCAGCCAAGAAGCGGGGAGCTCCTACGAGCAGTACTTC.

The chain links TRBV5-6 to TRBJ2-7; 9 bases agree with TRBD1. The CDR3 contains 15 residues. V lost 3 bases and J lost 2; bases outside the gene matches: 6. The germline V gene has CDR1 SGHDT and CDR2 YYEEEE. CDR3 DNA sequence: TGTGCCAGCAGCTGGGGGGACAGGGTTGCCTACGAGCAGTACTTC. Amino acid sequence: CASSWGDRVAYEQYF. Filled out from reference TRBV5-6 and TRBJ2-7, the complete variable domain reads DAGVTQSPTHLIKTRGQQVTLRCSPKSGHDTVSWYQQALGQGPQFIFQYYEEEERQRGNFPDRFSGHQFPNYSSELNVNALLLGDSALYLCASSWGDRVAYEQYFGPGTRLTVT.

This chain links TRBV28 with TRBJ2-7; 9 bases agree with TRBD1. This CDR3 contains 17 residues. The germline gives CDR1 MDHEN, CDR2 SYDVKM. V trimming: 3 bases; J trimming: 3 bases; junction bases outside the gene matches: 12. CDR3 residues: CASSFNTAGTGRYEQYF. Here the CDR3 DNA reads TGTGCCAGCAGTTTTAATACCGCCGGGACAGGGCGCTACGAGCAGTACTTC.

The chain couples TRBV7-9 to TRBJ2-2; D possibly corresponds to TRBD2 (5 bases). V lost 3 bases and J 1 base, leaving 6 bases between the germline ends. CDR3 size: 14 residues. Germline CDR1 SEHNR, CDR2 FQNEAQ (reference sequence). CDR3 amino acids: CASSFRGNTGELFF. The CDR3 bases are TGTGCCAGCAGCTTCCGGGGGAACACCGGGGAGCTGTTTTTT.

The CDR3 sequence: CASSRAGSNYGYTF. The CDR3 bases are TGTGCCAGCAGCCGCGCCGGTTCTAACTATGGCTACACCTTC. This chain uses TRBV7-9 with TRBJ1-2, with D uncertain. The CDR3 contains 14 residues. CDR1 is SEHNR, CDR2 FQNEAQ, per germline (reference sequence). Deletions cut 5 bases from V and 0 bases from J, with 10 bases between.

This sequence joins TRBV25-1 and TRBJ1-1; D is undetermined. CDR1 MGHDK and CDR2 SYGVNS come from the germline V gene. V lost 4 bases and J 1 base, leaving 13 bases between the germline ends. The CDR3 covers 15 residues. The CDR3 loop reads CASSAPWGGNTEAFF. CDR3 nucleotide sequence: TGTGCCAGCAGTGCCCCGTGGGGAGGGAACACTGAAGCTTTCTTT.

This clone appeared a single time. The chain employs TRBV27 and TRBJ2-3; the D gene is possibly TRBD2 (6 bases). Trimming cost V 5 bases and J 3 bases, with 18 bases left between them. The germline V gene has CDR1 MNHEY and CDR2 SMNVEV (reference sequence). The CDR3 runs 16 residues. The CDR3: CASSVGAGRGTDTQYF. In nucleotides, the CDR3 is TGTGCCAGCAGTGTAGGGGCGGGGCGCGGGACAGATACGCAGTATTTT.

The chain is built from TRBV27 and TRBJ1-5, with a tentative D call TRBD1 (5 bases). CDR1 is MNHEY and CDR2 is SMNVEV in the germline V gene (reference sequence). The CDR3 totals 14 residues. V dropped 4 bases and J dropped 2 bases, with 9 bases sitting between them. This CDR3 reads CASSSRVGNQPQHF. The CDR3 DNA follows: TGTGCCAGCAGTTCCAGGGTTGGCAATCAGCCCCAGCATTTT.

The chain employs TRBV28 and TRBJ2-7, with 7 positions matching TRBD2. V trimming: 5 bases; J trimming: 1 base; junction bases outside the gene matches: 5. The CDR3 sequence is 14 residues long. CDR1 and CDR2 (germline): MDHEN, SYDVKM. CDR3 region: CASSVPGLSYEQYF. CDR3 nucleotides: TGTGCCAGCAGTGTACCGGGACTATCCTACGAGCAGTACTTC.

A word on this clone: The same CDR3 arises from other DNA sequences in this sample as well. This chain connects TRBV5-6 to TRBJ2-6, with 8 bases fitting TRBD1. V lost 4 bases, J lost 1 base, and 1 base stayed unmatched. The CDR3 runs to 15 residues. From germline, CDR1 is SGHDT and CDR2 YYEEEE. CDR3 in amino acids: CASSRTGSGANVLTF. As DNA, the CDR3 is TGTGCCAGCAGCCGGACAGGGTCTGGGGCCAACGTCCTGACTTTC.

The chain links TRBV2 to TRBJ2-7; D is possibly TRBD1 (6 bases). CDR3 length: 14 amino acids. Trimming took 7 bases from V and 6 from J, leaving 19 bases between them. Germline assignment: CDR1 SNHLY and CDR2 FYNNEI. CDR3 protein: CASKNRQGQAEQYF. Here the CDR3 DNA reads TGTGCCAGCAAGAATAGGCAGGGGCAAGCCGAGCAGTACTTC.

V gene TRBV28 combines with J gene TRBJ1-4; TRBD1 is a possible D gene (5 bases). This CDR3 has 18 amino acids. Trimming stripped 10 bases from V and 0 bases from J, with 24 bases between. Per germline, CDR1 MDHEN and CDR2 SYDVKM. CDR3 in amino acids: CATHGVRDPPATNEKLFF. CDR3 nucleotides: TGTGCCACCCACGGTGTGAGGGACCCCCCGGCAACTAATGAAAAACTGTTTTTT.

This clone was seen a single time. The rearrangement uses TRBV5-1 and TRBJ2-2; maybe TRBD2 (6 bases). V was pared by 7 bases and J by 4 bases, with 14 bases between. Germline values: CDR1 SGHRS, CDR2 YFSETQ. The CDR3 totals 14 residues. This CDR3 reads CASADGGATGELFF. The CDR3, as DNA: TGCGCCAGCGCCGATGGAGGGGCCACCGGGGAGCTGTTTTTT.

The CDR3 sequence is CASSLGTEETQYF. The CDR3 bases are TGCGCCAGCAGCTTGGGAACCGAAGAGACCCAGTACTTC. The J gene is TRBJ2-5, the V gene TRBV5-1; D uncertain. Germline lookup yields CDR1 SGHRS and CDR2 YFSETQ. The CDR3 has 13 amino acids. With 0 bases removed from V and 3 bases from J, the gap between germline ends came to 6 bases.

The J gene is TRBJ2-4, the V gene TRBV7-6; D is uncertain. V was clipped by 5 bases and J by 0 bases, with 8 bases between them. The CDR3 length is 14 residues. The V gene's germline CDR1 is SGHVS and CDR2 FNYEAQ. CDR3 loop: CASSPTPAKNIQYF. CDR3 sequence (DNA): TGTGCCAGCAGCCCAACCCCAGCCAAAAACATTCAGTACTTC.

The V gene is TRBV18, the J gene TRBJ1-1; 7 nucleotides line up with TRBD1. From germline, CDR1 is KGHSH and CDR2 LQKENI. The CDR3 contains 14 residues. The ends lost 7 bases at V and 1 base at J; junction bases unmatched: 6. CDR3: CASCGQASNTEAFF. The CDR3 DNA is TGTGCCAGCTGCGGACAGGCCTCGAACACTGAAGCTTTCTTT.

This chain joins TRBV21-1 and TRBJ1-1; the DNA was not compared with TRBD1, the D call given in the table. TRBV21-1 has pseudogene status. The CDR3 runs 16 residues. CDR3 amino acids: CASSNGQGVMVPEAFF. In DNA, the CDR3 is TGTGCCAGCAGCAACGGGCAGGGGGTAATGGTCCCTGAAGCTTTCTTT.

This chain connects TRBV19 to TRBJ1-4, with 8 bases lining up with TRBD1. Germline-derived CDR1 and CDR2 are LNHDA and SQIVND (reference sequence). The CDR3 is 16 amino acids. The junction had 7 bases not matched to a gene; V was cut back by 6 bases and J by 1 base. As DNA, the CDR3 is TGTGCCAGTAGACAGGACAGGGAAGGAACTAATGAAAAACTGTTTTTT. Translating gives CASRQDREGTNEKLFF.

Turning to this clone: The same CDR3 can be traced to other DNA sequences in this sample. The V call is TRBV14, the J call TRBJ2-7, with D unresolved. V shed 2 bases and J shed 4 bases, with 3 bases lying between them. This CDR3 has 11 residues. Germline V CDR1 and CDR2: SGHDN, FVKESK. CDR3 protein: CASSQSYEQYF. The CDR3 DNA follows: TGTGCCAGCAGCCAAAGTTACGAGCAGTACTTC. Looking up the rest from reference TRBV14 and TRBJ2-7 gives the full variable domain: EAGVTQFPSHSVIEKGQTVTLRCDPISGHDNLYWYRRVMGKEIKFLLHFVKESKQDESGMPNNRFLAERTGGTYSTLKVQPAELEDSGVYFCASSQSYEQYFGPGTRLTVT.

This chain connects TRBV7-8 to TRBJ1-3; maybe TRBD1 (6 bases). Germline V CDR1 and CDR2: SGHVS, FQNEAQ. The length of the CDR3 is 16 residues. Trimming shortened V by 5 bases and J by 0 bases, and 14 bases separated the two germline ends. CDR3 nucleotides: TGTGCCAGCAGCCCTCGGGACACCCGCTCTGGAAACACCATATATTTT. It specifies CASSPRDTRSGNTIYF.

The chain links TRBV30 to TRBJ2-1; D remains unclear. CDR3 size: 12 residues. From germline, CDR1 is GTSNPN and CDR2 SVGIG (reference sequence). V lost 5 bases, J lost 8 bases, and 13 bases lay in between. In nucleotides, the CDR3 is TGTGCCTGGGCCACCTACGGATATGAGCAGTTCTTC. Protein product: CAWATYGYEQFF.

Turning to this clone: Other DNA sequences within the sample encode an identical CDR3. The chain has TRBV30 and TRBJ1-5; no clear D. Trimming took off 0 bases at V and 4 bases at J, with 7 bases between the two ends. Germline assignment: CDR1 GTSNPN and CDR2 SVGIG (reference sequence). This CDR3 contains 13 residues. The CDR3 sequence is CAWSVRGNQPQHF. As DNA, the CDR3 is TGTGCCTGGAGTGTACGCGGGAATCAGCCCCAGCATTTT.

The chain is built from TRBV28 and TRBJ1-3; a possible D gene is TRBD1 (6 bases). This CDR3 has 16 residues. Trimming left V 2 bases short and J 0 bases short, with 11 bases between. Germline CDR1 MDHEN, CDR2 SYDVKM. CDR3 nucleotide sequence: TGTGCCAGCAGTTTAACAGGGATTCTCTCTGGAAACACCATATATTTT. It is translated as CASSLTGILSGNTIYF.

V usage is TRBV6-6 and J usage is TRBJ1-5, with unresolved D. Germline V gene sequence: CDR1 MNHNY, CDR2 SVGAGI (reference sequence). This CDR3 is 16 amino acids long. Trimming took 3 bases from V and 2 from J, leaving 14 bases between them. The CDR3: CASSYESRRGNQPQHF. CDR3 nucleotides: TGTGCCAGCAGTTATGAGTCCCGACGGGGCAATCAGCCCCAGCATTTT.

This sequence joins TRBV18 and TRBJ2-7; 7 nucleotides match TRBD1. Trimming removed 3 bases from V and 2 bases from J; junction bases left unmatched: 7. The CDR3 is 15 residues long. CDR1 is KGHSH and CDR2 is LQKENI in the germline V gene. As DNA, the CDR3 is TGTGCCAGCTCACCGGTGCGAGACAGGGCCTACGAGCAGTACTTC. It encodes CASSPVRDRAYEQYF.

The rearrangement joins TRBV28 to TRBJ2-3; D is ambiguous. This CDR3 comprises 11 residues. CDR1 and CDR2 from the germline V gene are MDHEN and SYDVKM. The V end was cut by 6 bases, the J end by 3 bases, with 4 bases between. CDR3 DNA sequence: TGTGCCAGCAGAACGACAGATACGCAGTATTTT. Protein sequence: CASRTTDTQYF.

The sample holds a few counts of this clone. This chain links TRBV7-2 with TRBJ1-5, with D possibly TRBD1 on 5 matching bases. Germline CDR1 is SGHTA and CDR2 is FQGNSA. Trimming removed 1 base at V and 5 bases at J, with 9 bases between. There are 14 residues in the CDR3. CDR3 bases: TGTGCCAGCAGCTTAGGGGTCAGGGATCAGCCCCAGCATTTT. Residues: CASSLGVRDQPQHF.

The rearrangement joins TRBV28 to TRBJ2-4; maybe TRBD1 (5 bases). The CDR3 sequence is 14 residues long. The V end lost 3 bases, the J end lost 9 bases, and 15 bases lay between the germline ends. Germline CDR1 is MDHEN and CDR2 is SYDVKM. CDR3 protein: CASSLGSPQGIQYF. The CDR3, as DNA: TGTGCCAGCAGTTTGGGCTCGCCTCAGGGCATTCAGTACTTC.